This passage covers 25 T cell receptor beta chains from one sample sequenced in a study of shared clonotypes between healthy human individuals. Data came from immunoSEQ multiplex PCR; TCRdb stores just in-frame clones and leaves some out. The sample holds approximately 2.3 million clones, 90% to 95% seen once. Sequenced material: naive CD4+ T cells from PBMCs. Subset given: CD45RA+ positively selected. The source is a man between 18 and 29 years old in good health. Some clones in this sample may be carry-over from other donors' samples.

The sample holds one count of this clone. Other DNA sequences in the same sample also yield this CDR3. This chain joins TRBV7-2 and TRBJ2-1; 11 bases are a match to TRBD2. With 5 bases clipped from V and 4 bases from J, the junction kept 4 bases outside the gene matches. The CDR3 consists of 15 residues. Germline V gene lookup returns CDR1 SGHTA and CDR2 FQGNSA. CDR3 in DNA: TGTGCCAGCAGCCGCACTAGCGGGAGTTACAATGAGCAGTTCTTC. It translates to CASSRTSGSYNEQFF.

V usage is TRBV30 and J usage is TRBJ1-1, with D possibly TRBD1 on 5 matching bases. Looked up from germline, CDR1 is GTSNPN and CDR2 is SVGIG (reference sequence). The CDR3 runs to 13 residues. Trimming left V 5 bases short and J 6 bases short, with 16 bases between. The CDR3 protein is CAWGLGAASEAFF. CDR3 coding DNA: TGTGCCTGGGGGTTAGGGGCGGCGTCTGAAGCTTTCTTT.

The chain is built from TRBV27 and TRBJ2-1; 10 positions match TRBD2. The J segment lost 7 bases and the V segment lost 0 bases, leaving 3 bases of the junction unmatched. The CDR3 consists of 15 residues. The germline CDR1 and CDR2 sequences are MNHEY and SMNVEV (reference sequence). CDR3 in amino acids: CASSLSSGRRNEQFF. The CDR3 nucleotides are TGTGCCAGCAGTTTATCTAGCGGGAGGCGGAATGAGCAGTTCTTC.

V and J are TRBV11-2 and TRBJ2-7; D uncertain. The CDR3 extends over 13 amino acids. The ends were cut back, 4 bases at V and 2 bases at J, with 9 bases in the middle. The V gene's germline CDR1 is SGHAT and CDR2 FQNNGV. CDR3 nucleotides: TGTGCCAGCAGCTCCTACACCACCTACGAGCAGTACTTC. Amino acid sequence: CASSSYTTYEQYF. The full variable domain, with the rest looked up from reference TRBV11-2 and TRBJ2-7, is EAGVAQSPRYKIIEKRQSVAFWCNPISGHATLYWYQQILGQGPKLLIQFQNNGVVDDSQLPKDRFSAERLKGVDSTLKIQPAKLEDSAVYLCASSSYTTYEQYFGPGTRLTVT.

J is TRBJ1-3 and V is TRBV9; 7 bases are shared with TRBD1. CDR3 length: 16 residues. Trimming at V came to 4 bases and at J to 4 bases, leaving 11 bases not matched to a gene. Germline V gene lookup returns CDR1 SGDLS and CDR2 YYNGEE. CDR3 residues: CASSTGQAFAGNTIYF. In nucleotides, the CDR3 is TGTGCCAGCAGCACCGGACAGGCCTTTGCGGGAAACACCATATATTTT.

This chain connects TRBV5-1 to TRBJ2-1; a possible D gene is TRBD2 (6 bases). This CDR3 has 16 residues. CDR1 SGHRS and CDR2 YFSETQ come from the germline V gene. V lost 3 bases and J 3 bases, leaving 16 bases between the germline ends. CDR3 nucleotides: TGCGCCAGCAGCTCGGACTACTCTATCCTCTACAATGAGCAGTTCTTC. Translation gives CASSSDYSILYNEQFF.

In regard to this clone: The sample carries other DNA sequences with the same CDR3. The rearrangement uses TRBV7-9 and TRBJ2-7; the D is unclear. The CDR3 has 11 residues. V dropped 0 bases and J dropped 6 bases, with 3 bases sitting between them. Per the germline V gene, CDR1 is SEHNR and CDR2 is FQNEAQ (reference sequence). CDR3 sequence (DNA): TGTGCCAGCAGCTTAGCGGGCGAGCAGTACTTC. It codes for CASSLAGEQYF.

This chain connects TRBV27 to TRBJ2-3; D perhaps matches TRBD2 (6 bases). This CDR3 has 15 residues. CDR1 and CDR2 (germline): MNHEY, SMNVEV (reference sequence). V dropped 10 bases and J dropped 3 bases, with 20 bases sitting between them. For the CDR3, the DNA is TGTGCCACCCCGGGTGAACGGGAGAAGACAGATACGCAGTATTTT. It encodes CATPGEREKTDTQYF.

The chain combines TRBV2 with TRBJ2-1, with 10 positions matching TRBD2. The germline CDR1 and CDR2 sequences are SNHLY and FYNNEI. The CDR3 runs 15 residues. The V and J ends lost 6 bases and 2 bases, in that order; junction bases with no gene match: 4. The CDR3 loop reads CASSLAGGTYNEQFF. CDR3 DNA sequence: TGTGCCAGCAGCTTAGCGGGAGGAACCTACAATGAGCAGTTCTTC.

The CDR3 sequence: CASSSSLVGTEAFF. The CDR3, as DNA: TGTGCCAGCAGCTCCTCTTTGGTCGGGACTGAAGCTTTCTTT. J is TRBJ1-1 and V is TRBV2; no clear D gene. Germline loops: CDR1 SNHLY, CDR2 FYNNEI. V lost 6 bases to trimming and J lost 5 bases, with 16 bases between them. The CDR3 runs 14 residues.

This sequence joins TRBV7-9 and TRBJ2-1, with D hard to call. The CDR3 has 15 residues. Per the germline V gene, CDR1 is SEHNR and CDR2 is FQNEAQ (reference sequence). V gave up 7 bases and J gave up 1 base, with 14 bases separating them. In nucleotides, the CDR3 is TGTGCCAGCACCCTACAGCGCGTATCCTACAATGAGCAGTTCTTC. Translation gives CASTLQRVSYNEQFF.

This CDR3 is CASSFLQLNTEAFF. In DNA, the CDR3 is TGCGCCAGCAGCTTCTTACAGTTGAACACTGAAGCTTTCTTT. The chain joins TRBV5-1 to TRBJ1-1; D unresolved. CDR3 length: 14 residues. Germline CDR1 SGHRS, CDR2 YFSETQ. V was clipped by 2 bases and J by 0 bases, with 8 bases between them.

For this clone: A junction end diverges from the germline sequence, so it may reflect a read error. This rearrangement joins TRBV19 to TRBJ2-1; the D gene could be TRBD1 or TRBD2 (5 bases each). Germline V gene lookup returns CDR1 LNHDA and CDR2 SQIVND (reference sequence). There are 13 residues in the CDR3. This chain's CDR3 is CASSVGGYNERFF. In DNA, the CDR3 is TGTGCCAGTAGTGTTGGGGGTTACAATGAGCGGTTCTTC.

In DNA, the CDR3 is TGTGCCAGCGCCCGGGCGGGGAGCTCGGTAGATACGCAGTATTTT. Translation gives CASARAGSSVDTQYF. The V and J genes are TRBV7-9 and TRBJ2-3; weak D call: TRBD2 (6 bases). V lost 8 bases and J 5 bases, leaving 20 bases between the germline ends. Per the germline V gene, CDR1 is SEHNR and CDR2 is FQNEAQ (reference sequence). This CDR3 has 15 residues.

For the CDR3, the DNA is TGCGCCAGCAGCTTACCCTCAGGGGCCCCGCACGAGCAGTACTTC. Its translation: CASSLPSGAPHEQYF. The rearrangement joins TRBV5-1 to TRBJ2-7; D perhaps matches TRBD1 (6 bases). The CDR3 contains 15 residues. The V end lost 2 bases, the J end lost 5 bases, and 17 bases lay between the germline ends. The germline gives CDR1 SGHRS, CDR2 YFSETQ.

Only one count was recorded for this clone. The rearrangement joins TRBV6-6 to TRBJ2-7; D is tentatively TRBD1 or TRBD2 (6 bases each). CDR3 length equals 14 residues. Looked up from germline, CDR1 is MNHNY and CDR2 is SVGAGI (reference sequence). The V end lost 6 bases, the J end lost 6 bases, and 18 bases lay between the germline ends. CDR3 sequence: CASREGDDLREQYF. As DNA, the CDR3 is TGTGCCAGCAGGGAGGGGGACGACCTACGCGAGCAGTACTTC.

J is TRBJ2-5 and V is TRBV4-2; 9 bases fit TRBD2. The CDR3 runs 18 residues. In germline, CDR1 is LGHNA, CDR2 YNFKEQ. J lost 0 bases, V lost 1 base, and 9 bases had no gene match. CDR3 region: CASSQGIAGEGYQETQYF. The CDR3 DNA reads as TGTGCCAGCAGCCAAGGAATAGCGGGGGAGGGGTACCAAGAGACCCAGTACTTC.

V usage is TRBV27 and J usage is TRBJ1-2, with a weak D call TRBD1 (6 bases). The CDR3 runs 15 residues. Trimming shortened V by 5 bases and J by 3 bases, and 16 bases separated the two germline ends. The germline V gene encodes CDR1 MNHEY and CDR2 SMNVEV (reference sequence). The CDR3 nucleotides read TGTGCCAGCAGTCCCGCCAGGGGAGTCGACTATGGCTACACCTTC. It specifies CASSPARGVDYGYTF.

V is TRBV7-9 and J is TRBJ2-7, with D unresolved. The CDR3 runs to 12 residues. Trimming left V 1 base short and J 9 bases short, with 10 bases between. Germline CDR1 and CDR2: SEHNR and FQNEAQ (reference sequence). CDR3 sequence: CASSLETYGQYF. The CDR3 bases are TGTGCCAGCAGCTTAGAGACTTATGGGCAGTACTTC. The full variable domain, in which reference TRBV7-9 and TRBJ2-7 provide the parts outside the CDR3, is DTGVSQNPRHKITKRGQNVTFRCDPISEHNRLYWYRQTLGQGPEFLTYFQNEAQLEKSRLLSDRFSAERPKGSFSTLEIQRTEQGDSAMYLCASSLETYGQYFGPGTRLTVT.

The chain couples TRBV29-1 to TRBJ1-4; TRBD1 might be the D (5 bases). The CDR3 runs 11 residues. The V end was cut by 6 bases, the J end by 8 bases, with 10 bases between. CDR1 is SQVTM, CDR2 ANQGSEA, per germline. DNA of the CDR3: TGCAGCGTCGGGACCGGCGAAAAACTGTTTTTT. It encodes CSVGTGEKLFF.

This chain connects TRBV5-1 to TRBJ2-7; the match to TRBD2 covers 13 bases. The CDR3 totals 15 residues. V lost 4 bases and J lost 7; bases outside the gene matches: 8. Germline V gene lookup returns CDR1 SGHRS and CDR2 YFSETQ. The CDR3 sequence: CASSLTSGRAREQYF. DNA for the CDR3: TGCGCCAGCAGCCTCACTAGCGGGAGGGCCAGAGAGCAGTACTTC.

The chain employs TRBV30 and TRBJ2-1; TRBD1 matches at 8 bases. The V gene's germline CDR1 is GTSNPN and CDR2 SVGIG (reference sequence). The CDR3 contains 13 residues. Unmatched junction bases numbered 1, after V lost 5 bases and J lost 1 base. The CDR3 here is CAWGQGSYNEQFF. The CDR3 DNA reads as TGTGCCTGGGGACAGGGTTCCTACAATGAGCAGTTCTTC.

The table lists this clone with a count of one. The genes are TRBV7-2 and TRBJ1-4, with a weak D call TRBD1 (6 bases). The CDR3 is made up of 16 amino acids. CDR1 and CDR2 from the germline V gene are SGHTA and FQGNSA. V lost 3 bases and J lost 0, with 11 bases in between. Here the CDR3 DNA reads TGTGCCAGCAGCTTTGACAGGCTTGCAACTAATGAAAAACTGTTTTTT. It is translated as CASSFDRLATNEKLFF. The whole variable domain, filled in from reference TRBV7-2 and TRBJ1-4, reads GAGVSQSPSNKVTEKGKDVELRCDPISGHTALYWYRQSLGQGLEFLIYFQGNSAPDKSGLPSDRFSAERTGGSVSTLTIQRTQQEDSAVYLCASSFDRLATNEKLFFGSGTQLSVL.

The chain joins TRBV7-3 to TRBJ2-1; 14 bases align to TRBD2. The ends lost 5 bases at V and 7 bases at J; junction bases unmatched: 7. The CDR3 runs to 16 residues. From germline, CDR1 is SGHTA and CDR2 FQGTGA. As DNA, the CDR3 is TGTGCCAGCAGCGTCGGGACTAGCGGGGGAGGGAATGAGCAGTTCTTC. This translates into CASSVGTSGGGNEQFF.

J is TRBJ2-5 and V is TRBV6-5, with 10 positions matching TRBD2. The junction had 5 bases not matched to a gene; V was cut back by 6 bases and J by 1 base. Germline lookup yields CDR1 MNHEY and CDR2 SVGAGI. The CDR3 contains 15 residues. Written as DNA, the CDR3 is TGTGCCAGCAGATCGGGACTAGCGATCCAAGAGACCCAGTACTTC. This codes for CASRSGLAIQETQYF.